Shown below are 32 T cell receptor beta chains from a single sample sequenced in a study of blood T cells in healthy people across ages. A second PCR, run for roughly 7 to 12 cycles, used a sample-barcoded 5' primer plus a J-beta primer mix. TCRdb called the 5' RACE reads again in MiXCR, with one record for every CDR3 protein. The sample includes around 990,000 distinct CDR3 sequences, roughly 24% of them seen just once. The sample also formed part of further work on T cells of mothers and their children.

Sample: blood. The receptors originated from a girl aged 2 to 9 in good health.

The CDR3 here is CASSQVQVTDTQYF. CDR3 in DNA: TGTGCCAGCAGCCAAGTACAGGTCACAGATACGCAGTATTTT. This chain links TRBV7-9 with TRBJ2-3, with D maybe TRBD1 (5 bases). Trimming took off 5 bases at V and 2 bases at J, with 11 bases between the two ends. Germline V gene sequence: CDR1 SEHNR, CDR2 FQNEAQ (reference sequence). The CDR3 totals 14 residues.

The V gene is TRBV20-1, the J gene TRBJ2-7, with 8 bases fitting TRBD2. J lost 8 bases, V lost 1 base, and 13 bases had no gene match. Germline CDR1 is DFQATT and CDR2 is SNEGSKA (reference sequence). The CDR3 runs 15 residues. CDR3: CSARVRRTSQYQQYF. The CDR3 region has the DNA TGCAGTGCTAGAGTTCGACGGACTAGCCAATACCAGCAGTACTTC.

The chain recombines TRBV25-1 with TRBJ2-1; 9 positions agree with TRBD1. The CDR3 is 15 residues long. The J segment lost 7 bases and the V segment lost 4 bases, leaving 8 bases of the junction unmatched. Germline V CDR1 and CDR2: MGHDK, SYGVNS. Written as DNA, the CDR3 is TGTGCCAGCAGTGGAGGGACAGGGCAGATGAATGAGCAGTTCTTC. It encodes CASSGGTGQMNEQFF.

This clonotype was observed a few times. V usage is TRBV11-2 and J usage is TRBJ1-2; D is perhaps TRBD1 (6 bases). The CDR3 contains 14 residues. Germline CDR1 SGHAT, CDR2 FQNNGV. The V end was cut by 1 base, the J end by 3 bases, with 9 bases between. In DNA form, the CDR3 reads TGTGCCAGCAGCTTAGGGACAGTTGACTATGGCTACACCTTC. Protein sequence: CASSLGTVDYGYTF.

The chain is built from TRBV12-3 or TRBV12-4 and TRBJ2-1; D may match TRBD1 or TRBD2 (7 bases each). CDR3 length equals 19 residues. V lost 3 bases and J lost 0, with 21 bases in between. CDR3 sequence: CASSLNRGTGGTSYNEQFF. The CDR3 DNA reads as TGTGCCAGCAGTTTGAACAGGGGAACGGGGGGAACCTCCTACAATGAGCAGTTCTTC.

The V gene is TRBV6-6, the J gene TRBJ2-1; 8 bases are a match to TRBD2. The CDR3 has 15 amino acids. Germline V gene sequence: CDR1 MNHNY, CDR2 SVGAGI (reference sequence). The ends lost 2 bases at V and 3 bases at J; junction bases unmatched: 3. The chain's CDR3 is CASSYGGGNYNEQFF. The CDR3 DNA reads TGTGCCAGCAGTTACGGCGGGGGGAACTACAATGAGCAGTTCTTC.

In its sample, this clonotype was seen a few times. The chain has TRBV20-1 and TRBJ2-6; TRBD2 agrees at 7 bases. With 0 bases clipped from V and 0 bases from J, the junction kept 11 bases outside the gene matches. The CDR3 loop spans 19 amino acids. In germline, CDR1 is DFQATT, CDR2 SNEGSKA (reference sequence). The CDR3 coding sequence is TGCAGTGCTAGAGATGCTTCCCGGGACTATTTCTCTGGGGCCAACGTCCTGACTTTC. Its translation is CSARDASRDYFSGANVLTF.

The V and J genes are TRBV4-2 and TRBJ2-4, with D possibly TRBD1 on 6 matching bases. Looked up from germline, CDR1 is LGHNA and CDR2 is YNFKEQ. V was pared by 3 bases and J by 4 bases, with 13 bases between. The CDR3 has 15 residues. This CDR3 reads CASSQGAEGKNIQYF. CDR3 in DNA: TGTGCCAGCAGCCAGGGGGCAGAGGGGAAAAACATTCAGTACTTC.

This clonotype has just a few counts. The chain recombines TRBV5-1 with TRBJ2-2; TRBD1 agrees at 7 bases. Germline-derived CDR1 and CDR2 are SGHRS and YFSETQ. The J segment lost 5 bases and the V segment lost 1 base, leaving 11 bases of the junction unmatched. This CDR3 has 17 residues. The chain's CDR3 is CASSLSRWTGATGELFF. The CDR3 DNA reads TGCGCCAGCAGCTTGTCTCGATGGACAGGAGCGACCGGGGAGCTGTTTTTT. Together with reference TRBV5-1 and TRBJ2-2, the CDR3 gives the full variable domain: KAGVTQTPRYLIKTRGQQVTLSCSPISGHRSVSWYQQTPGQGLQFLFEYFSETQRNKGNFPGRFSGRQFSNSRSEMNVSTLELGDSALYLCASSLSRWTGATGELFFGEGSRLTVL.

This clonotype was seen only once. The chain joins TRBV10-3 to TRBJ2-2; the match to TRBD2 covers 14 bases. Trimming removed 0 bases from V and 0 bases from J; junction bases left unmatched: 3. The CDR3 totals 19 residues. Germline V gives CDR1 ENHRY, CDR2 SYGVKD. CDR3 DNA sequence: TGTGCCATCAGTGAGTCGACTAGCGGGAGGGGAGCGAACACCGGGGAGCTGTTTTTT. Residues: CAISESTSGRGANTGELFF.

This rearrangement joins TRBV6-5 to TRBJ2-1, with D perhaps being TRBD1 or TRBD2 (7 bases each). The better agreement between TRBJ2-5 and the DNA end casts doubt on the J call. Germline CDR1 and CDR2: MNHEY and SVGAGI. There are 15 residues in the CDR3. CDR3 loop: CASSRRQGIREAQYF. CDR3 coding DNA: TGTGCCAGCAGCAGACGACAGGGTATACGGGAGGCCCAGTACTTC.

Turning to this clonotype: The junction does not match germline at one end; this may be a read error. The chain couples TRBV30 to TRBJ1-4; D remains ambiguous. Germline loops: CDR1 GTSNPN, CDR2 SVGIG (reference sequence). This CDR3 is 15 amino acids long. This CDR3 is CAWKAPRRQDEKLLF. CDR3 nucleotide sequence: TGTGCCTGGAAAGCCCCCAGGAGGCAGGATGAAAAACTGCTTTTT.

This clonotype has a handful of counts. This chain joins TRBV2 and TRBJ2-5, with D possibly being TRBD1 (6 bases). CDR1 and CDR2 from the germline V gene are SNHLY and FYNNEI. The length of the CDR3 is 15 residues. Trimming removed 6 bases from V and 7 bases from J, with 21 bases in between. The CDR3 sequence: CASRAGITGSGTQYF. As DNA, the CDR3 is TGTGCCAGCAGAGCCGGAATTACAGGGAGTGGGACCCAGTACTTC.

The CDR3 spells CASSSARVTNEQYF. CDR3 DNA: TGTGCCAGCTCGTCGGCTAGGGTCACAAACGAGCAGTACTTC. The J gene is TRBJ2-7, the V gene TRBV18; no definite D call. The V end lost 6 bases, the J end lost 5 bases, and 17 bases lay between the germline ends. The CDR3 contains 14 residues. Germline V gives CDR1 KGHSH, CDR2 LQKENI. Full variable domain (outside the CDR3, taken from reference TRBV18 and TRBJ2-7): NAGVMQNPRHLVRRRGQEARLRCSPMKGHSHVYWYRQLPEEGLKFMVYLQKENIIDESGMPKERFSAEFPKEGPSILRIQQVVRGDSAAYFCASSSARVTNEQYFGPGTRLTVT.

V and J are TRBV12-3 or TRBV12-4 and TRBJ1-1; a possible D gene is TRBD1 (6 bases). The V and J ends lost 8 bases and 0 bases respectively, with 19 bases between them. The CDR3 is 16 amino acids. The CDR3 sequence is CASGWGGGIMNTEAFF. The CDR3 bases are TGTGCCAGCGGATGGGGGGGCGGAATCATGAACACTGAAGCTTTCTTT.

This clonotype was seen only a few times. This sequence joins TRBV5-5 and TRBJ2-5, with D tentatively TRBD2 (6 bases). Germline CDR1 reads SGHKS; CDR2 reads YYEKEE (reference sequence). The ends were cut back, 4 bases at V and 4 bases at J, with 17 bases in the middle. The CDR3 length is 15 residues. The CDR3 sequence: CASSLPGLGIETQYF. The CDR3 coding sequence is TGTGCCAGCAGCCTACCGGGACTTGGAATAGAGACCCAGTACTTC.

The genes are TRBV10-3 and TRBJ2-1; D is ambiguous. Germline V gene sequence: CDR1 ENHRY, CDR2 SYGVKD. CDR3 length: 11 amino acids. Trimming took 10 bases from V and 5 from J, leaving 9 bases between them. The CDR3 nucleotides are TGTGCCACATCAGCAGACAATGAGCAGTTCTTC. Residues: CATSADNEQFF.

This clonotype has more than one count but fewer than ten. The rearrangement links TRBV27 to TRBJ2-5, with D hard to call. The J call may not be correct, given that the DNA end is closer to TRBJ2-1. This CDR3 has 14 residues. Per germline, CDR1 MNHEY and CDR2 SMNVEV (reference sequence). The CDR3 DNA reads TGTGCCAGCAGTTTATCGTTGGGATTCAATGAGCAGTTCTTC. Its translation is CASSLSLGFNEQFF.

The chain has TRBV6-1 and TRBJ2-2; 7 bases align to TRBD2. V shed 7 bases and J 2 bases; nucleotides not matched to a gene: 4. Germline V gene sequence: CDR1 MNHNS, CDR2 SASEGT. There are 14 residues in the CDR3. The CDR3 DNA reads as TGTGCCAGCACTAGCGGCATTAACACCGGGGAGCTGTTTTTT. This gives the protein CASTSGINTGELFF.

This rearrangement joins TRBV5-1 to TRBJ1-4, with TRBD1 identical over 8 bases. CDR3 length: 14 amino acids. The germline gives CDR1 SGHRS, CDR2 YFSETQ. V dropped 2 bases and J dropped 8; count of bases not matched to a gene: 5. CDR3 region: CASSFRGQEEKLFF. DNA for the CDR3: TGCGCCAGCAGCTTCAGGGGGCAGGAAGAAAAACTGTTTTTT.

The chain links TRBV7-9 to TRBJ1-1, with a weak D call TRBD1 (5 bases). The V gene's germline CDR1 is SEHNR and CDR2 FQNEAQ (reference sequence). V lost 1 base to trimming and J lost 7 bases, with 13 bases between them. The CDR3 has 14 residues. CDR3 bases: TGTGCCAGCAGCTTAGGAGGAGGGGTAGATGAAGCTTTCTTT. Encoded protein: CASSLGGGVDEAFF.

This chain joins TRBV5-1 and TRBJ2-7; the D gene is possibly TRBD2 (7 bases). The CDR3 length is 12 residues. The V end was cut by 4 bases, the J end by 12 bases, with 17 bases between. CDR1 is SGHRS, CDR2 YFSETQ, per germline. The CDR3: CASSPEIGGAYF. The DNA for the CDR3 is TGCGCCAGCAGCCCCGAGATAGGGGGGGCGTACTTC.

This clonotype came up a few times. V usage is TRBV5-1 and J usage is TRBJ2-1; 7 bases agree with TRBD2. The CDR3 covers 16 residues. Trimming took 0 bases from V and 2 from J; bases not matched to a gene: 5. From germline, CDR1 is SGHRS and CDR2 YFSETQ. This CDR3 reads CASSLDSAGAYNEQFF. The CDR3 DNA reads TGCGCCAGCAGCTTGGACTCGGCGGGGGCCTACAATGAGCAGTTCTTC.

This chain links TRBV29-1 with TRBJ2-2; D is uncertain. This CDR3 is built from 14 residues. The V and J ends lost 5 bases and 6 bases respectively, with 16 bases between them. CDR1 and CDR2 (germline): SQVTM, ANQGSEA. Written as DNA, the CDR3 is TGCAGCGTTAGAATCGACGGACCCCCCGGGGAGCTGTTTTTT. Translated, it gives CSVRIDGPPGELFF.

This clonotype was observed a few times. The gene calls are TRBV12-5 and TRBJ1-1; weak D call: TRBD1 (5 bases). Germline CDR1 LGHNT, CDR2 FRNRAP. Trimming removed 5 bases at V and 3 bases at J, with 10 bases between. There are 13 residues in the CDR3. The CDR3 loop reads CASGLDSDTEAFF. The CDR3 nucleotides read TGTGCTAGTGGTCTCGACAGTGACACTGAAGCTTTCTTT.

V and J are TRBV20-1 and TRBJ2-1, with D possibly matching TRBD2 (5 bases). Germline CDR1 reads DFQATT; CDR2 reads SNEGSKA (reference sequence). The CDR3 has 15 amino acids. V shed 3 bases and J shed 7 bases, with 19 bases lying between them. CDR3 in DNA: TGCAGTGCTAGTAAGGCTAGCTCCTTTCGAAATGAGCAGTTCTTC. It encodes CSASKASSFRNEQFF.

This clonotype was seen a handful of times. CDR3 sequence (DNA): TGCAGCGCCGCGGTAGAACAGGGCGGCTATGGCTACACCTTC. This sequence encodes CSAAVEQGGYGYTF. The V gene is TRBV29-1, the J gene TRBJ1-2, with a possible D match to TRBD1 (6 bases). This CDR3 comprises 14 residues. Per germline, CDR1 SQVTM and CDR2 ANQGSEA. V was cut by 7 bases and J by 4 bases, with 19 bases left in between.

This clonotype showed up many times. The gene calls are TRBV20-1 and TRBJ2-4; D uncertain. Trimming pared 4 bases from V and 1 base from J, leaving 5 bases between. CDR1 is DFQATT and CDR2 is SNEGSKA in the germline V gene (reference sequence). The CDR3 has 12 amino acids. The CDR3 is CSAIRAKNIQYF. The DNA of the CDR3 is TGCAGTGCTATTCGTGCCAAAAACATTCAGTACTTC.

This clonotype was detected a few times. This chain connects TRBV5-5 to TRBJ2-1; 7 bases align to TRBD1. This CDR3 has 17 amino acids. With 3 bases clipped from V and 3 bases from J, the junction kept 12 bases outside the gene matches. The germline V gene has CDR1 SGHKS and CDR2 YYEKEE (reference sequence). CDR3 bases: TGTGCCAGCAGCTCCTCAACCGGGACAGAGATCTACAATGAGCAGTTCTTC. Translated: CASSSSTGTEIYNEQFF.

This chain links TRBV4-1 with TRBJ2-7; the D is unclear. Trimming removed 1 base from V and 2 bases from J, with 15 bases in between. The CDR3 covers 16 residues. Germline CDR1 MGHRA, CDR2 YSYEKL. The CDR3 sequence: CASSQGVSEITYEQYF. For the CDR3, the DNA is TGCGCCAGCAGCCAAGGGGTTTCGGAAATCACCTACGAGCAGTACTTC.

This clonotype was detected a few times. This sequence joins TRBV29-1 and TRBJ1-2; TRBD1 matches at 8 bases. There are 12 residues in the CDR3. In germline, CDR1 is SQVTM, CDR2 ANQGSEA. V lost 8 bases and J lost 7; bases outside the gene matches: 9. The CDR3 spells CSTETGDGGYTF. For the CDR3, the DNA is TGCAGCACCGAGACAGGGGATGGTGGCTACACCTTC.

V is TRBV20-1 and J is TRBJ2-1, with 9 bases identical to TRBD2. The CDR3 contains 13 residues. J lost 4 bases, V lost 4 bases, and 2 bases had no gene match. Germline assignment: CDR1 DFQATT and CDR2 SNEGSKA (reference sequence). CDR3 loop: CSATSGEYNEQFF. CDR3 nucleotides: TGCAGTGCTACTAGCGGGGAGTACAATGAGCAGTTCTTC.